A selection of T cell receptor beta chains follows, all from one sample in a study of T cells after yellow fever vaccination. TCRdb processed the 5' RACE reads anew with MiXCR; each CDR3 protein has one entry. This table holds approximately 160,000 distinct CDR3 sequences, roughly a tenth found once. Sequencing was performed on CD8+ T cells sorted from PBMCs, taken 45 days after the yellow fever booster vaccination. The receptor source for this set is a man between 18 and 35 years old who received the YFV17D yellow fever vaccine. Both conserved end residues are trimmed from each CDR3. Clone size is given for some rows only: seen once, a few or many times, or a class if the clone is expanded.

V: TRBV6-2/TRBV6-3; J: TRBJ2-5; size: -; CDR3: ASKQGTETQY
V: TRBV29-1; J: TRBJ2-2; size: few; CDR3: SVEGGRPGELF
V: TRBV12-3/TRBV12-4; J: TRBJ1-2; size: few; CDR3: ASSTGTPDGYT
V: TRBV4-1; J: TRBJ1-1; size: -; CDR3: ASSRTEGLNTEAF
V: TRBV7-3; J: TRBJ2-3; size: few; CDR3: ASSLRGGATDTQY
V: TRBV27; J: TRBJ2-7; size: -; CDR3: ASSRDRGLTYEQY
V: TRBV7-2; J: TRBJ1-3; size: many; CDR3: ASSLGRSGNTIY
V: TRBV7-2; J: TRBJ1-6; size: -; CDR3: ASSLQGGGSYNSPLH
V: TRBV28; J: TRBJ1-5; size: few; CDR3: ASSLSSRSNQPQH
V: TRBV10-3; J: TRBJ2-3; size: few; CDR3: AISETYQADTQY
V: TRBV7-2; J: TRBJ2-3; size: few; CDR3: ASSLAWAFRTDTQY
V: TRBV5-5; J: TRBJ2-1; size: -; CDR3: ASSPRGGGPGQSSYNEQF
V: TRBV25-1; J: TRBJ2-7; size: few; CDR3: ASITSGSGGEQY
V: TRBV28; J: TRBJ1-5; size: few; CDR3: ASSQSVGQPQH
V: TRBV5-1; J: TRBJ1-5; size: -; CDR3: ASSTYQVGEGQPQH
V: TRBV7-9; J: TRBJ1-1; size: few; CDR3: ASRPPAAEAF
V: TRBV7-6; J: TRBJ1-2; size: -; CDR3: ASSRDGNYGYT
V: TRBV7-9; J: TRBJ1-2; size: -; CDR3: ASSYPPAQIPIGYT
V: TRBV5-1; J: TRBJ2-7; size: many; CDR3: ASSFTNPAYEQY
V: TRBV6-1; J: TRBJ1-1; size: few; CDR3: ASSGTATEAF
V: TRBV6-5; J: TRBJ2-1; size: few; CDR3: ASQSGGANEQF
V: TRBV4-1; J: TRBJ1-1; size: few; CDR3: ASSQGWGGTEAF
V: TRBV15; J: TRBJ2-5; size: -; CDR3: ATSRDGGRGETQY
V: TRBV27; J: TRBJ1-5; size: -; CDR3: ASSPYPGQGAGQPQH
V: TRBV5-1; J: TRBJ2-5; size: few; CDR3: ASSRELGHENQETQY
V: TRBV2; J: TRBJ1-2; size: few; CDR3: ASSENYGYT
V: TRBV25-1; J: TRBJ2-3; size: -; CDR3: ASASPGGRGDTQY
V: TRBV5-1; J: TRBJ2-3; size: many; CDR3: ASSLDLDTQY
V: TRBV7-2; J: TRBJ2-1; size: few; CDR3: ASSLTGGSNNEQF
V: TRBV4-3; J: TRBJ2-2; size: few; CDR3: ASSQDRQFPGELF
V: TRBV6-2/TRBV6-3; J: TRBJ2-3; size: -; CDR3: ASRGGRSTDTQY
V: TRBV20-1; J: TRBJ2-5; size: many; CDR3: SARDSASRDWETQY
V: TRBV4-2; J: TRBJ2-7; size: many; CDR3: ASSQDLEGGYEQY
V: TRBV12-3/TRBV12-4; J: TRBJ1-4; size: few; CDR3: ASTSPGTGDEKLF
V: TRBV5-1; J: TRBJ2-7; size: many; CDR3: ASSPDRGEQY
V: TRBV14; J: TRBJ1-1; size: -; CDR3: ASSQDMGLGNTEAF
V: TRBV7-9; J: TRBJ2-3; size: -; CDR3: ASSVRDRHTDTQY
V: TRBV7-9; J: TRBJ2-1; size: few; CDR3: ASSYTPNPEQF
V: TRBV29-1; J: TRBJ1-4; size: few; CDR3: SALGATNEKLF
V: TRBV7-3; J: TRBJ2-5; size: -; CDR3: ASSSGWDQETQY
V: TRBV4-1; J: TRBJ2-3; size: many; CDR3: ASSPLGTDTQY
V: TRBV24-1; J: TRBJ2-1; size: -; CDR3: ATSPICGDRGNNEQF
V: TRBV29-1; J: TRBJ2-5; size: -; CDR3: SVAAGGLGETQY
V: TRBV5-5; J: TRBJ1-6; size: few; CDR3: ASSADDGLRALH
V: TRBV6-2/TRBV6-3; J: TRBJ2-2; size: -; CDR3: ASSYSLTYTGELF
V: TRBV29-1; J: TRBJ2-1; size: few; CDR3: SVVLGNYEQF
V: TRBV6-6; J: TRBJ2-7; size: -; CDR3: ASSYETGGPRNEQY
V: TRBV19; J: TRBJ1-5; size: few; CDR3: ASSIVETGNQPQH
V: TRBV5-1; J: TRBJ2-3; size: -; CDR3: ASSPPQRGGRTDTQY
V: TRBV20-1; J: TRBJ1-5; size: -; CDR3: SARGSDPNQPQH
V: TRBV28; J: TRBJ2-6; size: -; CDR3: ASREIGQGAVGANVLT
V: TRBV14; J: TRBJ2-3; size: -; CDR3: ASSQLSGWITDTQY
V: TRBV7-9; J: TRBJ1-5; size: -; CDR3: ASSPHNQPQH
V: TRBV6-5; J: TRBJ1-1; size: -; CDR3: ASSYSKLRGNTEAF
V: TRBV2; J: TRBJ2-1; size: -; CDR3: ASSGLAGGPNEQF
V: TRBV6-5; J: TRBJ1-1; size: -; CDR3: ASSSAAGTGLVPYQNTEAF
V: TRBV7-9; J: TRBJ1-6; size: -; CDR3: ASSLIGQNSPLH